This T cell receptor beta chain stems from a study of CD8 T cells in ankylosing spondylitis. This clonotype was recorded many times. With 1 base removed from V and 5 bases from J, the gap between germline ends came to 21 bases. Germline-derived CDR1 and CDR2 are DFQATT and SNEGSKA (reference sequence). The CDR3 totals 17 residues. TCRdb recomputed calls from the 5' RACE reads with MiXCR, one row per CDR3 protein. The sample has about 210,000 distinct CDR3 sequences; roughly 8.2% are singletons. The J gene is TRBJ1-5, the V gene TRBV20-1; maybe TRBD1 (6 bases). This TCR was sampled from a female donor with ankylosing spondylitis or in good health (not recorded which). Sequencing used blood, either unsorted or a sorted T cell fraction (not recorded which). The CDR3 sequence: CSARGEGGRQGHQPQHF. CDR3 nucleotide sequence: TGCAGTGCTAGAGGAGAGGGAGGAAGGCAGGGGCATCAGCCCCAGCATTTT.